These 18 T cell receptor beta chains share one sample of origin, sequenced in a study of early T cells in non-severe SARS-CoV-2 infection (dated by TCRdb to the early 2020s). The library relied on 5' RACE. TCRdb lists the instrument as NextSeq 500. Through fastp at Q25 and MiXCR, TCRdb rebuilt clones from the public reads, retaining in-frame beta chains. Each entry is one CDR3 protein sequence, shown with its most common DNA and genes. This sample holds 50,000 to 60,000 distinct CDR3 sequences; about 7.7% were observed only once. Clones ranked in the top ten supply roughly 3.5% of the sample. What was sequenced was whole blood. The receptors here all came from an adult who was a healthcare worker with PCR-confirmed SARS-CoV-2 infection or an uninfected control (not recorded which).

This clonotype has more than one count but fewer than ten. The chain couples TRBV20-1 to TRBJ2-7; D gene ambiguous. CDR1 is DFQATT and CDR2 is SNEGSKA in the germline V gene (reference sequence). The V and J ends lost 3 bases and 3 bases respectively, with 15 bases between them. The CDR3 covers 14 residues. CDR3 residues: CSASRLGLDYEQYF. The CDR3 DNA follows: TGCAGTGCTAGCCGGCTCGGGCTAGACTACGAGCAGTACTTC.

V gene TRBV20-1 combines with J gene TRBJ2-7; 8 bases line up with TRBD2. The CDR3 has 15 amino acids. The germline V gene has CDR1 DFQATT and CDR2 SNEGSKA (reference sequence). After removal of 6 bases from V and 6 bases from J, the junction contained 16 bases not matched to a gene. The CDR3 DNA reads TGCAGTGCCCTGGATAGCGGGAACCATCTTACCGAGCAGTACTTC. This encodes CSALDSGNHLTEQYF.

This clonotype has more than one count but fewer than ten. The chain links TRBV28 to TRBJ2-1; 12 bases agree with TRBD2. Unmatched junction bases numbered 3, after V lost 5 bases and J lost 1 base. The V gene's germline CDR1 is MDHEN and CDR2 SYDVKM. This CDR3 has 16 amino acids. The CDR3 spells CASSRLAGVSYNEQFF. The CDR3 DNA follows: TGTGCCAGCAGTAGACTAGCGGGAGTGTCCTACAATGAGCAGTTCTTC.

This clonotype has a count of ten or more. The CDR3 is CASSQVGGNTIYF. CDR3 nucleotides: TGTGCCAGCAGCCAAGTCGGAGGAAACACCATATATTTT. The V call is TRBV3-1, the J call TRBJ1-3; D gene uncertain. Germline V gene data show CDR1 as LGHDT and CDR2 as YNNKEL (reference sequence). CDR3 length equals 13 residues. V was shortened by 1 base and J by 4 bases, with 5 bases between the two germline ends.

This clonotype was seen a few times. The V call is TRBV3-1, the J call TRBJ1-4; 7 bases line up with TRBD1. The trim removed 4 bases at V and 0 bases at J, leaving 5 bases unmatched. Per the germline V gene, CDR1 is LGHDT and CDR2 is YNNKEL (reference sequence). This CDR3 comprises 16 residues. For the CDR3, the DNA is TGTGCCAGCAGCCGGACAGGCAGAACAACTAATGAAAAACTGTTTTTT. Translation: CASSRTGRTTNEKLFF.

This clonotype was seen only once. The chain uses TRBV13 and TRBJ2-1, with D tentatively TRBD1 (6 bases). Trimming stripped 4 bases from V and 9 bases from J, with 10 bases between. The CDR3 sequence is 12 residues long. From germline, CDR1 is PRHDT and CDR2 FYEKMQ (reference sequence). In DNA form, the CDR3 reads TGTGCCAGCAGCTACAACAGGGTTGAGCAGTTCTTC. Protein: CASSYNRVEQFF. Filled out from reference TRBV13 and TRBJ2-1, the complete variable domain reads AAGVIQSPRHLIKEKRETATLKCYPIPRHDTVYWYQQGPGQDPQFLISFYEKMQSDKGSIPDRFSAQQFSDYHSELNMSSLELGDSALYFCASSYNRVEQFFGPGTRLTVL.

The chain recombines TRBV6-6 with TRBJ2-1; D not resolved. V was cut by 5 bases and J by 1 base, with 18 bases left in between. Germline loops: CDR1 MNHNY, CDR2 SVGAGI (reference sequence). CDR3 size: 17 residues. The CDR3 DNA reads TGTGCCAGCAGTCCACGCTTGGTGAAGCTATCCTACAATGAGCAGTTCTTC. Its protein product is CASSPRLVKLSYNEQFF.

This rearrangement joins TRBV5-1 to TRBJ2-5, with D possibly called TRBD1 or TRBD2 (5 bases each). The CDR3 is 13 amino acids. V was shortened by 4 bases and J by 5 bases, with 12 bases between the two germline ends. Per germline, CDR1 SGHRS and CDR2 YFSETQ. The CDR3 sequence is CASSVGTLETQYF. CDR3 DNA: TGCGCCAGCAGCGTTGGGACCTTGGAGACCCAGTACTTC. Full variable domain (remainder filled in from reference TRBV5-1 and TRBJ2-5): KAGVTQTPRYLIKTRGQQVTLSCSPISGHRSVSWYQQTPGQGLQFLFEYFSETQRNKGNFPGRFSGRQFSNSRSEMNVSTLELGDSALYLCASSVGTLETQYFGPGTRLLVL.

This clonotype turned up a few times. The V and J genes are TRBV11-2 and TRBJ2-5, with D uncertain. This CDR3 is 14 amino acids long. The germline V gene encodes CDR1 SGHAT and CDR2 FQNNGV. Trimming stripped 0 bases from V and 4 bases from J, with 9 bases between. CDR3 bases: TGTGCCAGCAGCTTAGATCGCGACACAGAGACCCAGTACTTC. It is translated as CASSLDRDTETQYF. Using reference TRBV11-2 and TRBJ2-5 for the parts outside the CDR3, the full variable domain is EAGVAQSPRYKIIEKRQSVAFWCNPISGHATLYWYQQILGQGPKLLIQFQNNGVVDDSQLPKDRFSAERLKGVDSTLKIQPAKLEDSAVYLCASSLDRDTETQYFGPGTRLLVL.

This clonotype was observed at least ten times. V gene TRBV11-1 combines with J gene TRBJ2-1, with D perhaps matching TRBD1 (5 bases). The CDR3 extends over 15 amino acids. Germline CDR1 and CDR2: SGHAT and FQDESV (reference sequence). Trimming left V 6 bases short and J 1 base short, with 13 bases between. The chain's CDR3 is CASRLNRLSYNEQFF. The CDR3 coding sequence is TGTGCCAGCAGACTAAACAGGCTATCCTACAATGAGCAGTTCTTC.

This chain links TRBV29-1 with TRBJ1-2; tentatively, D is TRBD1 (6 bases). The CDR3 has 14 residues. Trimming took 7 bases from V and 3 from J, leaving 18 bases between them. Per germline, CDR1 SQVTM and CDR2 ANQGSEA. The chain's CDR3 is CSASGRGRDYGYTF. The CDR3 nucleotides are TGCAGCGCCTCCGGTCGGGGGCGCGACTATGGCTACACCTTC.

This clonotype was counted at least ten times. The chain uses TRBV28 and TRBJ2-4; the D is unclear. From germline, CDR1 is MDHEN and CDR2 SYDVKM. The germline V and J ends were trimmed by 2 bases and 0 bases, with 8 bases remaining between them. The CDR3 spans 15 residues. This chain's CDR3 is CASSLGQLAKNIQYF. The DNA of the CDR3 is TGTGCCAGCAGTTTAGGTCAGCTAGCCAAAAACATTCAGTACTTC. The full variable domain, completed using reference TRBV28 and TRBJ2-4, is DVKVTQSSRYLVKRTGEKVFLECVQDMDHENMFWYRQDPGLGLRLIYFSYDVKMKEKGDIPEGYSVSREKKERFSLILESASTNQTSMYLCASSLGQLAKNIQYFGAGTRLSVL.

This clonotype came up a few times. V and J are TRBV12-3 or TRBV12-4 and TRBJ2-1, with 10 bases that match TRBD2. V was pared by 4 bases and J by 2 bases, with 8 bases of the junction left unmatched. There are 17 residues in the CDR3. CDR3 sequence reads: CASSSGLAVKTYNEQFF. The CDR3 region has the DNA TGTGCCAGCAGTTCAGGACTAGCGGTTAAGACCTACAATGAGCAGTTCTTC.

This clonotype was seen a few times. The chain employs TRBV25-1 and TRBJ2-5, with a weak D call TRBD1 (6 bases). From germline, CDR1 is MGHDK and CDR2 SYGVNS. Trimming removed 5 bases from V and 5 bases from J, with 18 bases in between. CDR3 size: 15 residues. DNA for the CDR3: TGTGCCAGCAGTCCCCGGGACACAAGCCGGGAGACCCAGTACTTC. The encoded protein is CASSPRDTSRETQYF.

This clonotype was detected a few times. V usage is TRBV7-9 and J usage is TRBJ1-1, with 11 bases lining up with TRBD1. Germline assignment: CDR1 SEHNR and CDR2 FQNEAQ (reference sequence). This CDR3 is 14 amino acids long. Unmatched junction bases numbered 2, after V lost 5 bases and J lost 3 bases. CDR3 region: CASSRGQGDTEAFF. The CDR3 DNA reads TGTGCCAGCAGCAGGGGACAGGGGGACACTGAAGCTTTCTTT. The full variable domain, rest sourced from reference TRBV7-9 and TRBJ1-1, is DTGVSQNPRHKITKRGQNVTFRCDPISEHNRLYWYRQTLGQGPEFLTYFQNEAQLEKSRLLSDRFSAERPKGSFSTLEIQRTEQGDSAMYLCASSRGQGDTEAFFGQGTRLTVV.

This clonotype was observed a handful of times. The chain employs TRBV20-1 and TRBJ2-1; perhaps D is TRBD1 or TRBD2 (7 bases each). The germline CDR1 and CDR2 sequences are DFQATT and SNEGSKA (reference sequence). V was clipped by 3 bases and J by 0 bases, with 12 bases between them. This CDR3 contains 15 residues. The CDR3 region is CSASKRDSSYNEQFF. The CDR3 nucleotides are TGCAGTGCTAGCAAGCGGGACAGCTCCTACAATGAGCAGTTCTTC.

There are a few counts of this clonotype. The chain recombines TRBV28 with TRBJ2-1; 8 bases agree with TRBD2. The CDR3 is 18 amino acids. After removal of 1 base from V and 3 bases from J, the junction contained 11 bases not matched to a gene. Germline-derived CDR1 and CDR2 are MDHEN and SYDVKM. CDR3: CASSLYLPLAGYYNEQFF. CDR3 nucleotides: TGTGCCAGCAGTTTATATCTGCCGTTAGCGGGGTACTACAATGAGCAGTTCTTC.

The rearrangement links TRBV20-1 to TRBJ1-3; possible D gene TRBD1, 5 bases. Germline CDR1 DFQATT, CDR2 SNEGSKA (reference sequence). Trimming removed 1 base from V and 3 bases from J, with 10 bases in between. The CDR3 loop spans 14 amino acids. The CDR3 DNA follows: TGCAGTGCTAGAGCGGGGGAAATTGGAAACACCATATATTTT. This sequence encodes CSARAGEIGNTIYF.